What follows is one T cell receptor (beta chain) and its context. This record belongs to a study of shared clonotypes between healthy human individuals. The CDR3 length is 14 residues. The ends were cut back, 5 bases at V and 1 base at J, with 10 bases in the middle. Germline CDR1 and CDR2: SEHNR and FQNEAQ (reference sequence). Here immunoSEQ multiplex PCR was the method, and the copy in TCRdb shows in-frame clones only, minus some. The sample shows approximately 2,000,000 clones, 92% of them seen only once. Specimen: naive CD4+ T cells from PBMCs. Subset specified: CD45RA+ positively selected. The sequence derives from a man aged 18 to 29 in good health. Some clones in this sample may be carry-over from other donors' samples. V and J are TRBV7-9 and TRBJ2-3, with a possible D match to TRBD1 (6 bases). For the CDR3, the DNA is TGTGCCAGCAGCCGTTACAGGGGCACAGATACGCAGTATTTT. It encodes CASSRYRGTDTQYF. The variable domain in full, with the rest retrieved from reference TRBV7-9 and TRBJ2-3, is DTGVSQNPRHKITKRGQNVTFRCDPISEHNRLYWYRQTLGQGPEFLTYFQNEAQLEKSRLLSDRFSAERPKGSFSTLEIQRTEQGDSAMYLCASSRYRGTDTQYFGPGTRLTVL.